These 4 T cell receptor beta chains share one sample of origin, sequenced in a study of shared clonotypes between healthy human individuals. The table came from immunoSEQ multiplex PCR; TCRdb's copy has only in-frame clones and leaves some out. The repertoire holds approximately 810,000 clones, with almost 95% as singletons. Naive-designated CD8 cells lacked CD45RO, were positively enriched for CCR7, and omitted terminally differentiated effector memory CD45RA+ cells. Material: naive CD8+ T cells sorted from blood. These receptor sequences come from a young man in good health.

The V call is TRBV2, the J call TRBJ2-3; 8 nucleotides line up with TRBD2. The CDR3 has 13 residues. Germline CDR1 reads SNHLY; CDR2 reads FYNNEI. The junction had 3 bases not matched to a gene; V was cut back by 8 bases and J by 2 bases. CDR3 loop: CASLAGITDTQYF. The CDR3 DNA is TGTGCCAGCTTAGCGGGAATCACAGATACGCAGTATTTT. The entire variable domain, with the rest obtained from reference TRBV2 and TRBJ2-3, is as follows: EPEVTQTPSHQVTQMGQEVILRCVPISNHLYFYWYRQILGQKVEFLVSFYNNEISEKSEIFDDQFSVERPDGSNFTLKIRSTKLEDSAMYFCASLAGITDTQYFGPGTRLTVL.

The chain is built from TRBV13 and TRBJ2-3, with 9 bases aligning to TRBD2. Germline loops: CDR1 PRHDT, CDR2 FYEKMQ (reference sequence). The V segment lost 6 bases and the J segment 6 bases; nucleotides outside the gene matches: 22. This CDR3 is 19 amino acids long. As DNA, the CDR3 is TGTGCCAGCAGTCAGGACCAATTGCGGGAGGGGACCTTTGGGGATACGCAGTATTTT. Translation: CASSQDQLREGTFGDTQYF.

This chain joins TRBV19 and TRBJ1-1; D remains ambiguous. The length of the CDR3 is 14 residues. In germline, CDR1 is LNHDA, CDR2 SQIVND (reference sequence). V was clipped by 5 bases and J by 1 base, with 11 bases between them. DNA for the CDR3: TGTGCCAGTAGTGCCCGAAATAAGAACACTGAAGCTTTCTTT. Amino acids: CASSARNKNTEAFF.

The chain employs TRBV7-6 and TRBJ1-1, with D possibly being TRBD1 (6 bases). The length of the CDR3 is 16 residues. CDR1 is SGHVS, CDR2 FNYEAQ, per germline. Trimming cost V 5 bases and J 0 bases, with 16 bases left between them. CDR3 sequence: CASSQTRGALNTEAFF. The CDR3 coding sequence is TGTGCCAGCAGCCAGACGCGGGGGGCCTTGAACACTGAAGCTTTCTTT.